The 26 T cell receptor beta chains below all came from one sample that was sequenced in a study of T-cell reconstitution after alpha-beta-depleted transplantation in children. TCRbeta library construction was performed incorporating unique molecular identifiers. One entry per CDR3 protein results from TCRdb running MiXCR on the PCR reads. Seen here are more than 550,000 distinct CDR3 sequences, about 10% observed once, and the top ten hold about 4.3%. This specimen consisted of PBMCs from the stem cell graft donor, obtained from the stem cell graft. The receptors were gathered from a human donor who donated a stem cell graft to a child with acute myeloid leukemia.

This clonotype was picked up many times. The chain links TRBV12-3 or TRBV12-4 to TRBJ1-4; tentatively, D is TRBD1 (6 bases). V gave up 3 bases and J gave up 5 bases, with 16 bases separating them. CDR3 length: 16 residues. The CDR3 protein is CASSFRSGVPNEKLFF. The CDR3 nucleotides are TGTGCCAGCAGTTTTCGGTCAGGGGTACCGAATGAAAAACTGTTTTTT.

The chain is built from TRBV6-1 and TRBJ2-7, with 8 nucleotides matching TRBD1. CDR3 length equals 14 residues. Trimming at V came to 4 bases and at J to 7 bases, leaving 9 bases not matched to a gene. The V gene's germline CDR1 is MNHNS and CDR2 SASEGT. DNA of the CDR3: TGTGCCAGCAGTGTGGACAGGGTCGTTCGAGAGCAGTACTTC. It is translated as CASSVDRVVREQYF.

The chain recombines TRBV7-2 with TRBJ2-5; no firm D call. The CDR3 loop spans 13 amino acids. The germline V gene has CDR1 SGHTA and CDR2 FQGNSA. Trimming pared 5 bases from V and 2 bases from J, leaving 9 bases between. The CDR3 loop reads CASSLTRQETQYF. The DNA of the CDR3 is TGTGCCAGCAGCCTAACCAGGCAAGAGACCCAGTACTTC.

Many counts were recorded for this clonotype. This chain connects TRBV12-5 to TRBJ2-7; TRBD2 aligns across 9 bases. This CDR3 is built from 14 residues. Germline-derived CDR1 and CDR2 are LGHNT and FRNRAP. V shed 6 bases, J shed 2 bases, and the junction held 5 bases outside the gene matches. The CDR3 DNA follows: TGTGCTAGTGGCTTCAGCGGGAGGCCCTACGAGCAGTACTTC. Translating gives CASGFSGRPYEQYF. Filled out from reference TRBV12-5 and TRBJ2-7, the complete variable domain reads DARVTQTPRHKVTEMGQEVTMRCQPILGHNTVFWYRQTMMQGLELLAYFRNRAPLDDSGMPKDRFSAEMPDATLATLKIQPSEPRDSAVYFCASGFSGRPYEQYFGPGTRLTVT.

This clonotype was counted ten times or more. V usage is TRBV7-9 and J usage is TRBJ1-2, with unresolved D. The CDR3 is 15 residues long. Germline V CDR1 and CDR2: SEHNR, FQNEAQ (reference sequence). Trimming took off 2 bases at V and 2 bases at J, with 12 bases between the two ends. CDR3 in DNA: TGTGCCAGCAGCTTATTTTCCGGCGGGAACTATGGCTACACCTTC. Its protein is CASSLFSGGNYGYTF.

This clonotype was detected ten times or more. This sequence joins TRBV24-1 and TRBJ2-3, with 13 bases lining up with TRBD2. Trimming took 6 bases from V and 3 from J; bases not matched to a gene: 8. This CDR3 comprises 17 residues. The germline V gene encodes CDR1 KGHDR and CDR2 SFDVKD. CDR3: CATSLPGLAGATDTQYF. The CDR3 nucleotides read TGTGCCACCAGTCTCCCCGGACTAGCGGGGGCAACAGATACGCAGTATTTT.

Ten or more counts support this clonotype. The CDR3 spells CASSPGTMSYEQYF. DNA for the CDR3: TGTGCCAGCAGCCCCGGGACTATGTCCTACGAGCAGTACTTC. V is TRBV7-6 and J is TRBJ2-7, with 7 bases aligning to TRBD2. Germline V gene data show CDR1 as SGHVS and CDR2 as FNYEAQ. This CDR3 is built from 14 residues. J was trimmed by 1 base and V by 5 bases; bases with no gene match: 5.

This clonotype was observed many times. CDR3 region: CASSQDWTSGSNIQYF. CDR3 DNA sequence: TGTGCCAGCAGCCAAGATTGGACTAGCGGGAGTAACATTCAGTACTTC. V is TRBV3-1 and J is TRBJ2-4; 13 positions match TRBD2. The CDR3 totals 16 residues. CDR1 and CDR2 from the germline V gene are LGHDT and YNNKEL (reference sequence). J lost 7 bases, V lost 0 bases, and 3 bases had no gene match.

This clonotype came up many times. V usage is TRBV20-1 and J usage is TRBJ2-7; TRBD2 matches 11 bases. The germline V gene has CDR1 DFQATT and CDR2 SNEGSKA (reference sequence). With V trimmed by 2 bases and J by 3 bases, 3 bases remained unmatched. The length of the CDR3 is 14 residues. CDR3 loop: CSARSGTSGYEQYF. CDR3 nucleotide sequence: TGCAGTGCTAGATCCGGGACTAGCGGCTACGAGCAGTACTTC.

This clonotype was found many times. At one of its ends the junction is not consistent with the germline gene, which may arise from a read error. The CDR3 loop reads CASSERTVQETQYF. The CDR3 DNA reads as TGTGCTAGCAGCGAACGGACAGTTCAAGAGACCCAGTACTTC. The genes are TRBV7-7 and TRBJ2-5; perhaps TRBD1 as D (6 bases). The CDR3 covers 14 residues. CDR1 is SSHAT and CDR2 is FNYEAQ in the germline V gene (reference sequence).

The chain has TRBV28 and TRBJ1-4; tentatively, D is TRBD1 (5 bases). The germline V gene has CDR1 MDHEN and CDR2 SYDVKM. The CDR3 runs to 15 residues. V lost 3 bases and J lost 4, with 12 bases in between. Written as DNA, the CDR3 is TGTGCCAGCAGTTTCCGCCGACAGTTTAATGAAAAACTGTTTTTT. The encoded protein is CASSFRRQFNEKLFF.

The chain has TRBV30 and TRBJ1-5, with D hard to call. The germline V gene encodes CDR1 GTSNPN and CDR2 SVGIG (reference sequence). The CDR3 extends over 14 amino acids. V was pared by 2 bases and J by 3 bases, with 11 bases between. CDR3 nucleotides: TGTGCCTGGAGTACCAGCGGTTCCAATCAGCCCCAGCATTTT. Encoded protein: CAWSTSGSNQPQHF. The whole variable domain, remainder taken from reference TRBV30 and TRBJ1-5, is SQTIHQWPATLVQPVGSPLSLECTVEGTSNPNLYWYRQAAGRGLQLLFYSVGIGQISSEVPQNLSASRPQDRQFILSSKKLLLSDSGFYLCAWSTSGSNQPQHFGDGTRLSIL.

This clonotype has a count of ten or more. The V call is TRBV19, the J call TRBJ2-7; 10 nucleotides line up with TRBD1. There are 12 residues in the CDR3. From germline, CDR1 is LNHDA and CDR2 SQIVND (reference sequence). The J segment lost 2 bases and the V segment lost 9 bases, leaving 1 base of the junction unmatched. The CDR3 sequence: CASGTGAYEQYF. The CDR3 nucleotides read TGTGCCAGCGGGACAGGGGCCTACGAGCAGTACTTC.

The rearrangement uses TRBV18 and TRBJ2-3, with D unresolved. Germline V gene lookup returns CDR1 KGHSH and CDR2 LQKENI. The CDR3 is made up of 15 amino acids. Deletions cut 2 bases from V and 3 bases from J, with 12 bases between. The CDR3 sequence is CASSPGNFVTDTQYF. CDR3 DNA sequence: TGTGCCAGCTCACCAGGGAATTTTGTGACAGATACGCAGTATTTT.

The chain has TRBV11-1 and TRBJ2-1, with 11 bases fitting TRBD2. This CDR3 comprises 19 residues. The junction had 16 bases not matched to a gene; V was cut back by 2 bases and J by 7 bases. Germline-derived CDR1 and CDR2 are SGHAT and FQDESV (reference sequence). The CDR3 nucleotides read TGTGCCAGCAGCTTACTTGGACCGGTCACTAGCGGGAGTGGGAATGAGCAGTTCTTC. This translates into CASSLLGPVTSGSGNEQFF.

This clonotype occurred many times. This chain joins TRBV9 and TRBJ2-6; D is unclear. CDR3 length: 14 amino acids. The V gene's germline CDR1 is SGDLS and CDR2 YYNGEE. V lost 2 bases and J 2 bases, leaving 5 bases between the germline ends. The CDR3 sequence is CASSVVTGANVLTF. CDR3 nucleotide sequence: TGTGCCAGCAGCGTCGTGACTGGGGCCAACGTCCTGACTTTC.

There are many counts of this clonotype. The chain employs TRBV29-1 and TRBJ2-1; weak D call: TRBD2 (6 bases). V was clipped by 4 bases and J by 13 bases, with 14 bases between them. The CDR3 spans 11 residues. Looked up from germline, CDR1 is SQVTM and CDR2 is ANQGSEA. CDR3: CSVVGSGVQFF. The CDR3 coding sequence is TGCAGCGTTGTCGGGTCGGGGGTTCAGTTCTTC.

V is TRBV7-2 and J is TRBJ2-3; D is ambiguous. CDR3 size: 14 residues. V was pared by 5 bases and J by 6 bases, with 15 bases between. Looked up from germline, CDR1 is SGHTA and CDR2 is FQGNSA. CDR3 sequence: CASSQQTPGDTQYF. The CDR3, as DNA: TGTGCCAGCAGCCAGCAGACGCCCGGGGATACGCAGTATTTT.

There are many counts of this clonotype. The chain has TRBV6-5 and TRBJ2-7; D is uncertain. Trimming took off 2 bases at V and 4 bases at J, with 12 bases between the two ends. Germline lookup yields CDR1 MNHEY and CDR2 SVGAGI. The length of the CDR3 is 14 residues. The CDR3 nucleotides read TGTGCCAGCAGTTACCCTCGAGACGGTTACGAGCAGTACTTC. It encodes CASSYPRDGYEQYF.

This chain uses TRBV6-1 with TRBJ2-7; 11 bases align to TRBD2. V shed 6 bases, J shed 1 base, and the junction held 11 bases outside the gene matches. The CDR3 totals 17 residues. Germline CDR1 and CDR2: MNHNS and SASEGT. CDR3: CASRPGTSGMGSYEQYF. In DNA, the CDR3 is TGTGCCAGCAGACCCGGGACTAGCGGAATGGGGTCCTACGAGCAGTACTTC.

This clonotype showed up many times. The rearrangement uses TRBV20-1 and TRBJ2-3; 7 positions agree with TRBD2. With 0 bases clipped from V and 1 base from J, the junction kept 4 bases outside the gene matches. This CDR3 contains 15 residues. Germline-derived CDR1 and CDR2 are DFQATT and SNEGSKA (reference sequence). CDR3 coding DNA: TGCAGTGCTAGAGATGACCGGGGGGGCACAGATACGCAGTATTTT. As protein: CSARDDRGGTDTQYF.

This clonotype came up many times. This chain connects TRBV4-3 to TRBJ2-7, with 11 bases fitting TRBD1. V shed 3 bases, J shed 1 base, and the junction held 2 bases outside the gene matches. In germline, CDR1 is LGHNA, CDR2 YSLEER. The CDR3 extends over 15 amino acids. CDR3 residues: CASSHRDRGSYEQYF. The CDR3 coding sequence is TGCGCCAGCAGCCACCGGGACAGGGGGTCCTACGAGCAGTACTTC.

This chain's CDR3 is CASSPINVNGELFF. In DNA form, the CDR3 reads TGTGCCAGCAGCCCGATTAACGTGAACGGGGAGCTGTTTTTT. The rearrangement joins TRBV7-9 to TRBJ2-2; no firm D call. CDR1 and CDR2 from the germline V gene are SEHNR and FQNEAQ (reference sequence). CDR3 length: 14 residues. With 5 bases removed from V and 7 bases from J, the gap between germline ends came to 14 bases.

This chain links TRBV29-1 with TRBJ2-7, with D maybe TRBD2 (6 bases). CDR1 SQVTM and CDR2 ANQGSEA come from the germline V gene. V was pared by 4 bases and J by 10 bases, with 17 bases between. CDR3 size: 12 residues. The CDR3 sequence: CSVGGGAGLQYF. The CDR3 DNA is TGCAGCGTTGGCGGCGGGGCAGGGTTACAGTACTTC.

This clonotype was recorded at least ten times. V usage is TRBV24-1 and J usage is TRBJ2-2; no firm D call. The CDR3 length is 16 residues. The ends were cut back, 0 bases at V and 8 bases at J, with 15 bases in the middle. Germline CDR1 and CDR2: KGHDR and SFDVKD. The CDR3 protein is CATSDLIPVMGGELFF. DNA for the CDR3: TGTGCCACCAGTGATTTGATCCCGGTTATGGGGGGGGAGCTGTTTTTT.

The table lists this clonotype with a few counts. The V and J genes are TRBV29-1 and TRBJ2-1; D might be TRBD1 or TRBD2, each matching 5 bases. The ends were cut back, 6 bases at V and 0 bases at J, with 9 bases in the middle. The CDR3 totals 13 residues. Germline V gene lookup returns CDR1 SQVTM and CDR2 ANQGSEA. The CDR3 reads CSVGDHSYNEQFF. CDR3 sequence (DNA): TGCAGCGTCGGGGACCACTCCTACAATGAGCAGTTCTTC.